A single sample is the source of the 20 T cell receptor beta chains below, sequenced in a study of T cells in Graves' hyperthyroidism and ophthalmopathy. Authors of the study amplified TCR beta CDR3 regions from RNA transcripts. First-round RT-PCR with HTBI primers amplified the TCR CDR3 region. TCRdb reprocessed the multiplex PCR reads via MiXCR and lists one record per CDR3 protein. Of a few hundred thousand distinct CDR3 sequences in the sample, roughly 15% were seen once. The sample was blood. These receptors were collected from a woman between 55 and 75 years old with Graves' ophthalmopathy.

This clonotype was counted a few times. This rearrangement joins TRBV18 to TRBJ2-3; a possible D gene is TRBD2 (5 bases). Germline-derived CDR1 and CDR2 are KGHSH and LQKENI. V dropped 3 bases and J dropped 4 bases, with 11 bases sitting between them. The CDR3 has 14 amino acids. CDR3 loop: CASSPPEVADTQYF. The CDR3 coding sequence is TGTGCCAGCTCACCCCCGGAGGTCGCAGATACGCAGTATTTT.

This clonotype was seen ten or more times. CDR3 sequence (DNA): TGTGCCAGCAGTTTGTTCGGGAGGAATGAAAAACTGTTTTTT. It is translated as CASSLFGRNEKLFF. This rearrangement joins TRBV27 to TRBJ1-4, with no clear D. Germline V CDR1 and CDR2: MNHEY, SMNVEV (reference sequence). V was shortened by 3 bases and J by 5 bases, with 10 bases between the two germline ends. This CDR3 has 14 residues.

This clonotype showed up many times. The chain uses TRBV30 and TRBJ2-5; 11 positions agree with TRBD1. After removal of 5 bases from V and 4 bases from J, the junction contained 3 bases not matched to a gene. This CDR3 is 13 amino acids long. Germline V gene lookup returns CDR1 GTSNPN and CDR2 SVGIG (reference sequence). CDR3 sequence reads: CAWSGQGGETQYF. CDR3 DNA: TGTGCCTGGTCGGGACAGGGGGGAGAGACCCAGTACTTC.

A few counts support this clonotype. The chain uses TRBV6-2 or TRBV6-3 and TRBJ2-1; 7 bases map to TRBD2. This CDR3 comprises 15 residues. V dropped 5 bases and J dropped 4; count of bases not matched to a gene: 8. Germline values: CDR1 MNHEY, CDR2 SVGEGT. In DNA form, the CDR3 reads TGTGCCAGCAGTATCGGGGGAGGGCCGTACAATGAGCAGTTCTTC. This encodes CASSIGGGPYNEQFF.

Note on this clonotype: Possible read error: a much larger clone is one base away. The chain carries TRBV7-8 and TRBJ2-1, with 12 bases aligning to TRBD1. V was clipped by 5 bases and J by 6 bases; unmatched bases: 5. The CDR3 has 15 amino acids. Germline V CDR1 and CDR2: SGHVS, FQNEAQ. CDR3 in amino acids: CASSRGQGARNEQFF. The CDR3 nucleotides are TGTGCCAGCAGCCGGGGACAGGGGGCTCGCAATGAGCAGTTCTTC.

This clonotype has just a few counts. The chain combines TRBV19 with TRBJ1-6; 7 positions agree with TRBD1. The CDR3 contains 14 residues. In germline, CDR1 is LNHDA, CDR2 SQIVND (reference sequence). J lost 10 bases, V lost 4 bases, and 7 bases had no gene match. The CDR3 loop reads CASSTTTGKSPLHF. DNA for the CDR3: TGTGCCAGTAGTACCACGACAGGGAAATCACCCCTCCACTTT.

This clonotype occurred a few times. This chain links TRBV10-3 with TRBJ2-5; TRBD1 matches 11 bases. Per the germline V gene, CDR1 is ENHRY and CDR2 is SYGVKD. V shed 5 bases and J 2 bases; nucleotides not matched to a gene: 4. This CDR3 spans 15 amino acids. The CDR3 coding sequence is TGTGCCATCAGTCCCCGGGACAGGGGGCAAGAGACCCAGTACTTC. This sequence encodes CAISPRDRGQETQYF.

Many counts were recorded for this clonotype. This chain links TRBV20-1 with TRBJ1-1; D is unclear. The CDR3 is 13 residues long. V lost 4 bases to trimming and J lost 1 base, with 10 bases between them. CDR1 and CDR2 (germline): DFQATT, SNEGSKA (reference sequence). The CDR3 spells CSATPDWNTEAFF. The DNA of the CDR3 is TGCAGTGCTACCCCGGACTGGAACACTGAAGCTTTCTTT.

This clonotype was observed a few times. At one end, the junction sequence differs from germline, possibly due to a read error. CDR3 protein: CACRGVAGHSQVYNEQFF. Here the CDR3 DNA reads TGCGCCTGCAGAGGGGTAGCGGGTCACTCACAAGTCTACAATGAGCAGTTCTTC. This rearrangement joins TRBV5-1 to TRBJ2-1, with 7 bases aligning to TRBD2. Germline assignment: CDR1 SGHRS and CDR2 YFSETQ. The CDR3 runs to 18 residues. Full variable domain (rest looked up from reference TRBV5-1 and TRBJ2-1): KAGVTQTPRYLIKTRGQQVTLSCSPISGHRSVSWYQQTPGQGLQFLFEYFSETQRNKGNFPGRFSGRQFSNSRSEMNVSTLELGDSALYLCACRGVAGHSQVYNEQFFGPGTRLTVL.

This clonotype was recorded at least ten times. The chain uses TRBV5-1 and TRBJ2-5, with D possibly being TRBD1 (6 bases). V was trimmed by 3 bases and J by 2 bases, leaving 11 bases between them. Germline loops: CDR1 SGHRS, CDR2 YFSETQ. The CDR3 covers 14 residues. The CDR3 DNA reads TGCGCCAGCAGCTCGAATACAGGGCAAGAGACCCAGTACTTC. This translates into CASSSNTGQETQYF. The entire variable domain, with the rest obtained from reference TRBV5-1 and TRBJ2-5, is as follows: KAGVTQTPRYLIKTRGQQVTLSCSPISGHRSVSWYQQTPGQGLQFLFEYFSETQRNKGNFPGRFSGRQFSNSRSEMNVSTLELGDSALYLCASSSNTGQETQYFGPGTRLLVL.

V usage is TRBV5-1 and J usage is TRBJ2-1, with D possibly being TRBD1 or TRBD2 (5 bases each). CDR1 SGHRS and CDR2 YFSETQ come from the germline V gene. The CDR3 consists of 15 residues. Trimming took off 1 base at V and 9 bases at J, with 17 bases between the two ends. CDR3 DNA: TGCGCCAGCAGCTTGACATCCGGGACCTCGCGTGAGCAGTTCTTC. This sequence encodes CASSLTSGTSREQFF.

Many counts were recorded for this clonotype. The chain employs TRBV5-1 and TRBJ2-1; 9 bases align to TRBD2. The CDR3 has 18 amino acids. CDR1 and CDR2 from the germline V gene are SGHRS and YFSETQ. Trimming cost V 0 bases and J 7 bases; bases outside gene matches: 14. The CDR3 spells CASSLAVSGSPGGNEQFF. CDR3 sequence (DNA): TGCGCCAGCAGCTTGGCCGTTAGCGGGAGCCCGGGGGGAAATGAGCAGTTCTTC.

V and J are TRBV10-2 and TRBJ2-7; perhaps TRBD2 as D (5 bases). The CDR3 has 14 residues. CDR1 and CDR2 from the germline V gene are WSHSY and SAAADI. The ends were cut back, 7 bases at V and 1 base at J, with 14 bases in the middle. DNA for the CDR3: TGCGCCAGCACGTTCCCCGGAGGATCCTACGAGCAGTACTTC. Translation gives CASTFPGGSYEQYF.

For this clonotype: A much larger clone lies one base from this, so it may be a read error. This chain joins TRBV12-3 or TRBV12-4 and TRBJ1-2; a weak D match, TRBD1 (6 bases). The CDR3 runs to 14 residues. In DNA, the CDR3 is TGTGCCAGCACTCTACAGGGTAACGTGATCGGCTACGCCTTC. Amino acid sequence: CASTLQGNVIGYAF.

In this sample, this clonotype turned up many times. The chain links TRBV2 to TRBJ2-1; 9 bases fit TRBD2. The V and J ends lost 5 bases and 6 bases, in that order; junction bases with no gene match: 11. CDR3 length: 16 amino acids. CDR1 and CDR2 from the germline V gene are SNHLY and FYNNEI. DNA of the CDR3: TGTGCCAGCAGTTCCCCGCGGCTAGCGGGATTCAATGAGCAGTTCTTC. This translates into CASSSPRLAGFNEQFF.

This clonotype has just a few counts. The chain has TRBV6-1 and TRBJ2-3; 12 bases fit TRBD2. The J segment lost 6 bases and the V segment lost 3 bases, leaving 7 bases of the junction unmatched. The CDR3 length is 16 residues. Germline CDR1 is MNHNS and CDR2 is SASEGT. The chain's CDR3 is CASSDLRTSGKDTQYF. In DNA, the CDR3 is TGTGCCAGCAGTGACCTTAGGACTAGCGGGAAGGATACGCAGTATTTT.

This clonotype was observed a few times. The V call is TRBV7-8, the J call TRBJ2-7, with TRBD2 matching 14 bases. Germline V CDR1 and CDR2: SGHVS, FQNEAQ. CDR3 length: 18 residues. Trimming at V came to 5 bases and at J to 5 bases, leaving 14 bases not matched to a gene. The CDR3 coding sequence is TGTGCCAGCAGCCTCCGACTAGCGGGAGGGCCGATCGATAACGAGCAGTACTTC. It translates to CASSLRLAGGPIDNEQYF.

This clonotype has at least ten counts. The chain carries TRBV30 and TRBJ2-1; TRBD2 agrees at 9 bases. CDR1 and CDR2 (germline): GTSNPN, SVGIG (reference sequence). J was trimmed by 4 bases and V by 4 bases; bases with no gene match: 8. The CDR3 runs to 15 residues. The chain's CDR3 is CAWNSPSGVYNEQFF. The CDR3 DNA reads as TGTGCCTGGAATTCCCCTAGCGGGGTATACAATGAGCAGTTCTTC.

The J gene is TRBJ1-6, the V gene TRBV5-1; the D gene is possibly TRBD1 (5 bases). With 4 bases removed from V and 6 bases from J, the gap between germline ends came to 14 bases. CDR3 length equals 15 residues. CDR1 is SGHRS, CDR2 YFSETQ, per germline. The DNA for the CDR3 is TGCGCCAGCAGCCAGGCGAGGGGTGGTAATTCACCCCTCCACTTT. This codes for CASSQARGGNSPLHF. The full variable domain, completed using reference TRBV5-1 and TRBJ1-6, is KAGVTQTPRYLIKTRGQQVTLSCSPISGHRSVSWYQQTPGQGLQFLFEYFSETQRNKGNFPGRFSGRQFSNSRSEMNVSTLELGDSALYLCASSQARGGNSPLHFGNGTRLTVT.

In its sample, this clonotype was seen a few times. The chain uses TRBV9 and TRBJ2-7, with TRBD1 as a possible D gene (5 bases). Trimming pared 4 bases from V and 0 bases from J, leaving 14 bases between. The germline gives CDR1 SGDLS, CDR2 YYNGEE. The CDR3 sequence is 15 residues long. The CDR3 sequence is CASSPRQTVSYEQYF. The CDR3 nucleotides read TGTGCCAGCAGCCCCCGACAGACAGTCTCCTACGAGCAGTACTTC. Filled out from reference TRBV9 and TRBJ2-7, the complete variable domain reads DSGVTQTPKHLITATGQRVTLRCSPRSGDLSVYWYQQSLDQGLQFLIQYYNGEERAKGNILERFSAQQFPDLHSELNLSSLELGDSALYFCASSPRQTVSYEQYFGPGTRLTVT.